Following are 6 T cell receptor beta chains from one sample sequenced in a study of cytomegalovirus exposure and HLA in healthy donors. With 60 Vbeta and 13 Jbeta primers, the PCR was carried out. Only in-frame clones appear in the TCRdb table, and some are missing; sequencing was by immunoSEQ multiplex PCR. Here the sample spans about 120,000 clones, 65% to 80% being singletons. Sequencing was done on a sample of PBMCs. The receptors here all came from a young man in good health and CMV-seropositive.

CDR3 DNA sequence: TGTGCCAGCAGTTTCCCAGGGGCGGTTGACTCTGGGGCCAACGTCCTGACTTTC. It translates to CASSFPGAVDSGANVLTF. The chain carries TRBV28 and TRBJ2-6, with a possible D match to TRBD1 (6 bases). The CDR3 consists of 18 residues. The V gene lost 3 bases and the J gene lost 0 bases, with 15 bases spanning the gap. CDR1 and CDR2 (germline): MDHEN, SYDVKM.

The chain employs TRBV5-1 and TRBJ1-2, with D unclear. V was trimmed by 3 bases and J by 2 bases, leaving 14 bases between them. Germline-derived CDR1 and CDR2 are SGHRS and YFSETQ. The CDR3 consists of 15 residues. CDR3 sequence reads: CASSSSLRENYGYTF. DNA of the CDR3: TGCGCCAGCAGCTCCAGCCTTAGGGAGAACTATGGCTACACCTTC. The variable domain in full, completed from reference TRBV5-1 and TRBJ1-2, reads KAGVTQTPRYLIKTRGQQVTLSCSPISGHRSVSWYQQTPGQGLQFLFEYFSETQRNKGNFPGRFSGRQFSNSRSEMNVSTLELGDSALYLCASSSSLRENYGYTFGSGTRLTVV.

This chain joins TRBV5-4 and TRBJ1-1; 10 positions agree with TRBD1. V shed 0 bases and J 6 bases; nucleotides not matched to a gene: 5. Germline V gene sequence: CDR1 SGHNT, CDR2 YYREEE (reference sequence). There are 15 residues in the CDR3. In DNA form, the CDR3 reads TGTGCCAGCAGCTTGGATCCGGGACAGGGGCCTGAAGCTTTCTTT. As protein: CASSLDPGQGPEAFF.

The chain has TRBV2 and TRBJ1-3; D is unclear. CDR3 size: 14 residues. V gave up 3 bases and J gave up 0 bases, with 6 bases separating them. CDR1 is SNHLY and CDR2 is FYNNEI in the germline V gene. CDR3 protein: CASSEESSGNTIYF. CDR3 nucleotides: TGTGCCAGCAGTGAGGAGAGCTCTGGAAACACCATATATTTT.

The chain employs TRBV5-6 and TRBJ2-7; D not resolved. Germline CDR1 and CDR2: SGHDT and YYEEEE. Deletions cut 1 base from V and 6 bases from J, with 11 bases between. The CDR3 covers 13 residues. CDR3 bases: TGTGCCAGCAGCTTGTTTCGGGTTCGCGAGCAGTACTTC. It yields the protein CASSLFRVREQYF.

This clone turned up a few times. One end of the junction does not line up with germline, which may come from a read error. This chain connects TRBV28 to TRBJ2-6; TRBD1 aligns across 8 bases. CDR3 length: 20 amino acids. CDR1 and CDR2 from the germline V gene are MDHEN and SYDVKM. The CDR3 nucleotides are TGTGCCAGCAGTTCAATCCCCGGGGGCAGGGGGCATAATGGGGCCAACGGCCTGACTTTC. Translation gives CASSSIPGGRGHNGANGLTF. The whole variable domain, filled in from reference TRBV28 and TRBJ2-6, reads DVKVTQSSRYLVKRTGEKVFLECVQDMDHENMFWYRQDPGLGLRLIYFSYDVKMKEKGDIPEGYSVSREKKERFSLILESASTNQTSMYLCASSSIPGGRGHNGANGLTFGAGSRLTVL.